This T cell receptor (beta chain) was sequenced for a study of T cell repertoires in aging, cancer and after chemotherapy. The germline CDR1 and CDR2 sequences are SGHKS and YYEKEE (reference sequence). The CDR3 length is 17 residues. V was clipped by 3 bases and J by 0 bases; unmatched bases: 3. Rearranged V-D-J TRB sequences were amplified with a mixed TRB-A/B primer pool. A single record per CDR3 protein comes from TCRdb applying MiXCR to the multiplex PCR reads. The data contain 1,500 to 2,500 distinct CDR3 sequences, 25% to 30% of them singletons. In this sample, this clonotype is large. Peripheral blood genomic DNA, not sorted cells or RNA, was the template.

The V gene is TRBV5-5, the J gene TRBJ2-6; 10 nucleotides line up with TRBD1. Sequenced sample: blood. This clonotype originated in a human donor in good health. CDR3 sequence: CASSSGTGDSGANVLTF. CDR3 sequence (DNA): TGTGCCAGCAGCTCCGGGACAGGGGACTCTGGGGCCAACGTCCTGACTTTC.